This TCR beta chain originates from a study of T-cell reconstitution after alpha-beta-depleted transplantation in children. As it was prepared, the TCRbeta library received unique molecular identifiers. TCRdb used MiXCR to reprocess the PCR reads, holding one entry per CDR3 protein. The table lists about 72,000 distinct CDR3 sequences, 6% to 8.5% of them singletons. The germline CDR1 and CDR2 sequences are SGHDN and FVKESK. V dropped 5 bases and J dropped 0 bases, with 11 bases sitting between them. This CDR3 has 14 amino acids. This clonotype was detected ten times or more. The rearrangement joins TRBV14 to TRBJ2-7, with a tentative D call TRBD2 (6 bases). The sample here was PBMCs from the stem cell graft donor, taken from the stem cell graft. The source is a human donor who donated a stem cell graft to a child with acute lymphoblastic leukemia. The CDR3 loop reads CASSFGGSSYEQYF. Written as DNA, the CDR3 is TGTGCCAGCAGCTTCGGGGGTAGCTCCTACGAGCAGTACTTC.